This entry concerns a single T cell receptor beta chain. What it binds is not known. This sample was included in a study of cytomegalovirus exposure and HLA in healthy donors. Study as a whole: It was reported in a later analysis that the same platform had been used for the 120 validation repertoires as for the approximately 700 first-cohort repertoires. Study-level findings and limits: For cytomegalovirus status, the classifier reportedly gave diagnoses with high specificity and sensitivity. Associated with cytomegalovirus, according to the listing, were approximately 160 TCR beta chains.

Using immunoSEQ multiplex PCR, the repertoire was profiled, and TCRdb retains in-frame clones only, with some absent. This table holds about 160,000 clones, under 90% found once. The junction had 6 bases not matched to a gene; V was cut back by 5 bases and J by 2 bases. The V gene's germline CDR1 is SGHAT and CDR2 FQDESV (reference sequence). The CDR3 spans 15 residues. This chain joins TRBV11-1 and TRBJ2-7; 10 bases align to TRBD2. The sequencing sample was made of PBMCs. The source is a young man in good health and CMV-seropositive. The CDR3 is CASSTGLAVPYEQYF. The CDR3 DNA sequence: TGTGCCAGCAGCACCGGACTAGCGGTACCCTACGAGCAGTACTTC.